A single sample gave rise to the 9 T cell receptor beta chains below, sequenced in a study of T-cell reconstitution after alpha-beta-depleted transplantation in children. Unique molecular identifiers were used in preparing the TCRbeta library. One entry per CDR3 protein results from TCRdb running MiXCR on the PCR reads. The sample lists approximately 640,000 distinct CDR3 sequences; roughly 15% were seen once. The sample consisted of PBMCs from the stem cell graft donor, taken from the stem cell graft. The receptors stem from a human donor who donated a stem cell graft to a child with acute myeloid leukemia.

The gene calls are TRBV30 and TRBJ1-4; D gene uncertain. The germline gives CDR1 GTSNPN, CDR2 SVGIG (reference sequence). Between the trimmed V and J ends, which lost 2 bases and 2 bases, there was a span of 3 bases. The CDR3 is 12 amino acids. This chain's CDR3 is CAWSRTNEKLFF. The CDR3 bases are TGTGCCTGGAGTCGGACTAATGAAAAACTGTTTTTT.

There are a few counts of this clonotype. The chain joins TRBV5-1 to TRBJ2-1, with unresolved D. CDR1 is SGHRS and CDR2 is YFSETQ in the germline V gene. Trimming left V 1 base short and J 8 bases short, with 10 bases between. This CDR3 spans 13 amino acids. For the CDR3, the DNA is TGCGCCAGCAGCTTGCCCAAGAGCGATGAGCAGTTCTTC. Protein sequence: CASSLPKSDEQFF.

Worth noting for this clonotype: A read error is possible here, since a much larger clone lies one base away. CDR3 in amino acids: CASSRTGDEAFF. The CDR3 DNA reads TGCGCCAGCTCCAGGACGGGCGATGAAGCTTTCTTT. The chain is built from TRBV10-2 and TRBJ1-1; D remains unclear. The CDR3 has 12 residues. Trimming took off 8 bases at V and 7 bases at J, with 14 bases between the two ends. Germline V CDR1 and CDR2: WSHSY, SAAADI.

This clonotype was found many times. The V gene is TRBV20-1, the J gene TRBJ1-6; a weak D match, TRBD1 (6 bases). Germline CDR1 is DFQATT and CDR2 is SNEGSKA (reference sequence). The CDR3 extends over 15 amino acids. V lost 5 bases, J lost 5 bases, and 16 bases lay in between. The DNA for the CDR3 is TGCAGTGCTGAAAACAGGGATCTAGATAATTCACCCCTCCACTTT. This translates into CSAENRDLDNSPLHF.

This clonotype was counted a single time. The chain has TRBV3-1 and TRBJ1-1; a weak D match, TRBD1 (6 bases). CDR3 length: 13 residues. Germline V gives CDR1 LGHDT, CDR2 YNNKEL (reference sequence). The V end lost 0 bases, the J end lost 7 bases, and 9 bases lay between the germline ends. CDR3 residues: CASSQDLDSEAFF. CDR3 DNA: TGTGCCAGCAGCCAAGATCTGGACAGTGAAGCTTTCTTT.

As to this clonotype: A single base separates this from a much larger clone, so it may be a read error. CDR3 nucleotides: TGTGCCAGCAGTACCGGGACAGGTGACAATGAGCAGTTCTTC. Amino acids: CASSTGTGDNEQFF. The V call is TRBV7-2, the J call TRBJ2-1, with 8 bases matching TRBD1. The CDR3 has 14 amino acids. V dropped 6 bases and J dropped 5; count of bases not matched to a gene: 6. Germline assignment: CDR1 SGHTA and CDR2 FQGNSA.

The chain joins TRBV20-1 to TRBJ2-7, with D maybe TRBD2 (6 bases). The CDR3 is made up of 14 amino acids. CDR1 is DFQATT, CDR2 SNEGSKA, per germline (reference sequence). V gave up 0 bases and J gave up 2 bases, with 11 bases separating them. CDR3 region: CSARDRTSPYEQYV. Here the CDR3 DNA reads TGCAGTGCTAGAGATCGCACTAGCCCCTACGAGCAGTACGTC.

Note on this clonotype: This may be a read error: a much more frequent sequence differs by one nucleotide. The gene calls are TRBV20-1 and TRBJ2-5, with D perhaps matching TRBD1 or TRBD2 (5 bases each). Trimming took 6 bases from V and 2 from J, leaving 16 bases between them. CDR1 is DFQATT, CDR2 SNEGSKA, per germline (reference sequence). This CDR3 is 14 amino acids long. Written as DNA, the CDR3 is TGCAGTGCCCCCGGGGCGGTGGATCAAGAGACCCAGTACTTC. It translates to CSAPGAVDQETQYF.

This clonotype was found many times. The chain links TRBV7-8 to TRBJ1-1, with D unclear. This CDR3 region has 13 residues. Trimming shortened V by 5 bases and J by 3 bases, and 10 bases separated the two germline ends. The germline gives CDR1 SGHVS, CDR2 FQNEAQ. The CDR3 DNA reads TGTGCCAGCAGCCCCCGGGAGCACACTGAAGCTTTCTTT. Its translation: CASSPREHTEAFF. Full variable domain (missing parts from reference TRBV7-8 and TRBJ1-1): GAGVSQSPRYKVAKRGQDVALRCDPISGHVSLFWYQQALGQGPEFLTYFQNEAQLDKSGLPSDRFFAERPEGSVSTLKIQRTQQEDSAVYLCASSPREHTEAFFGQGTRLTVV.